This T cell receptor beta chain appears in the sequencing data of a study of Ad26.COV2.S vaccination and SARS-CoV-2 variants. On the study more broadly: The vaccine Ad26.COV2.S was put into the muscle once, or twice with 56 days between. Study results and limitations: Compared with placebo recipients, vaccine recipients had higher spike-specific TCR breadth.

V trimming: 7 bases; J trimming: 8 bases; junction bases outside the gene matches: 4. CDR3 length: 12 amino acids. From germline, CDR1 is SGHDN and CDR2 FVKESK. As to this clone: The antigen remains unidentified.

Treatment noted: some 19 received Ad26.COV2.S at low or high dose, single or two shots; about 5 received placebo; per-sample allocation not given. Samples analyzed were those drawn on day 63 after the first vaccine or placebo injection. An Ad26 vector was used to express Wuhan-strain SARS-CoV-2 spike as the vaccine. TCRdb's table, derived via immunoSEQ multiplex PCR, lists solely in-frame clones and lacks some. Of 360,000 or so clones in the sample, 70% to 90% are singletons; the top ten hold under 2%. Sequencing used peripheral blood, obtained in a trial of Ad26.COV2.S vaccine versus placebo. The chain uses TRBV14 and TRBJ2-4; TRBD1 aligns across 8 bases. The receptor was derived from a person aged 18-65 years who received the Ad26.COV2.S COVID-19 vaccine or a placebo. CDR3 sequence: CASNTGGDIQYF. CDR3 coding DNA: TGTGCCAGCAATACAGGGGGAGACATTCAGTACTTC. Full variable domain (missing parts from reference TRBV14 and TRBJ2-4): EAGVTQFPSHSVIEKGQTVTLRCDPISGHDNLYWYRRVMGKEIKFLLHFVKESKQDESGMPNNRFLAERTGGTYSTLKVQPAELEDSGVYFCASNTGGDIQYFGAGTRLSVL.